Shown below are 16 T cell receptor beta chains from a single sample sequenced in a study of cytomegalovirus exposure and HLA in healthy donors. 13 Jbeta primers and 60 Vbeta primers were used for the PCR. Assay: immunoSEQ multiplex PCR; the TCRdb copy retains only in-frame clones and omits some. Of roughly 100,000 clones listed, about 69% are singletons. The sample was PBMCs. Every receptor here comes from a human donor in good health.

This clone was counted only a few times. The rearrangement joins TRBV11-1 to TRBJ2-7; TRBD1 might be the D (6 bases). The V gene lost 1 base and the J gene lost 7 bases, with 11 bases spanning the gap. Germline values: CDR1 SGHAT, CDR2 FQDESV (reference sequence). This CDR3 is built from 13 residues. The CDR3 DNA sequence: TGTGCCAGCAGCTTAGGAGAACAGGGTGAGCAGTACTTC. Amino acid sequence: CASSLGEQGEQYF.

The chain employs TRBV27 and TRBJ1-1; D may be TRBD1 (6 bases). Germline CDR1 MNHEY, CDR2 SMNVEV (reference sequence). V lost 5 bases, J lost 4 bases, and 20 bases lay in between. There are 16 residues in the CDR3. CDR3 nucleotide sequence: TGTGCCAGCAGTCCTTGGACAGCCAAGACGGCCACTGAAGCTTTCTTT. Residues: CASSPWTAKTATEAFF.

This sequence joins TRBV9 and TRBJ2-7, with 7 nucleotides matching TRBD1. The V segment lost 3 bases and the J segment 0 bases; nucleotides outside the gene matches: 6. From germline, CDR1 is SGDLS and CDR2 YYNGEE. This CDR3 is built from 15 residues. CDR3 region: CASSAQGKSSYEQYF. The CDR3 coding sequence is TGTGCCAGCAGCGCACAGGGGAAAAGCTCCTACGAGCAGTACTTC.

CDR3: CASSERGLLNTEAFF. The DNA for the CDR3 is TGTGCCAGCAGTGAGCGGGGGCTGTTGAACACTGAAGCTTTCTTT. The chain uses TRBV28 and TRBJ1-1, with D possibly matching TRBD1 (6 bases). The V gene lost 5 bases and the J gene lost 0 bases, with 13 bases spanning the gap. The CDR3 has 15 amino acids. CDR1 and CDR2 from the germline V gene are MDHEN and SYDVKM.

The CDR3 sequence: CASSVQGAIGNTEAFF. Written as DNA, the CDR3 is TGTGCCAGCAGTGTACAGGGGGCAATCGGGAACACTGAAGCTTTCTTT. The chain is built from TRBV2 and TRBJ1-1; TRBD1 agrees at 9 bases. V lost 4 bases, J lost 1 base, and 7 bases stayed unmatched. Germline V gene data show CDR1 as SNHLY and CDR2 as FYNNEI. The CDR3 covers 16 residues.

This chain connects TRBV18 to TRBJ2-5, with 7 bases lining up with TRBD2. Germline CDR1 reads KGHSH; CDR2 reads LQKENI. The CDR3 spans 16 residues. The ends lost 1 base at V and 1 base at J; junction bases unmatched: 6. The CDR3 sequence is CASSPLPTSAQETQYF. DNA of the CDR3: TGTGCCAGCTCACCACTCCCTACTAGCGCCCAAGAGACCCAGTACTTC. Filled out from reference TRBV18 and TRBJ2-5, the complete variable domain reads NAGVMQNPRHLVRRRGQEARLRCSPMKGHSHVYWYRQLPEEGLKFMVYLQKENIIDESGMPKERFSAEFPKEGPSILRIQQVVRGDSAAYFCASSPLPTSAQETQYFGPGTRLLVL.

The CDR3 nucleotides are TGTGCCAGCAGCCCATTGGGGACTAGCGGGGAGAGCACAGATACGCAGTATTTT. Its translation is CASSPLGTSGESTDTQYF. This chain connects TRBV4-2 to TRBJ2-3, with 13 bases fitting TRBD2. The CDR3 length is 18 residues. Germline loops: CDR1 LGHNA, CDR2 YNFKEQ. The junction had 7 bases not matched to a gene; V was cut back by 4 bases and J by 0 bases.

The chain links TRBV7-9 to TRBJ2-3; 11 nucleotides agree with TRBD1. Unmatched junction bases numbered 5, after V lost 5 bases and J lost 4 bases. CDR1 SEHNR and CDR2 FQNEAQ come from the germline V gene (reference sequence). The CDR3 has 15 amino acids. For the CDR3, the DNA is TGTGCCAGCAGCCACGGACAGGGGGCTTCAGATACGCAGTATTTT. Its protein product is CASSHGQGASDTQYF. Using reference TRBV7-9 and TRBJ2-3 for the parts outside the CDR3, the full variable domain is DTGVSQNPRHKITKRGQNVTFRCDPISEHNRLYWYRQTLGQGPEFLTYFQNEAQLEKSRLLSDRFSAERPKGSFSTLEIQRTEQGDSAMYLCASSHGQGASDTQYFGPGTRLTVL.

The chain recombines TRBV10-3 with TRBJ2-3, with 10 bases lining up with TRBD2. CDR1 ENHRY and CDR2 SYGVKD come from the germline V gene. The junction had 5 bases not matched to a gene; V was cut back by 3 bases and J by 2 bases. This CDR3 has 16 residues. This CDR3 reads CAISERSGRATDTQYF. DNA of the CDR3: TGTGCCATCAGTGAACGGAGCGGGAGGGCCACAGATACGCAGTATTTT.

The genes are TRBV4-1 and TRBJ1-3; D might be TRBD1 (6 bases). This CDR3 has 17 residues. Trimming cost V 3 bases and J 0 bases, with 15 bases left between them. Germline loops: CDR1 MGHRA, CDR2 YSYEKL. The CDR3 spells CASSHKQGQFSGNTIYF. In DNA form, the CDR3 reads TGCGCCAGCAGCCACAAGCAAGGACAGTTCTCTGGAAACACCATATATTTT.

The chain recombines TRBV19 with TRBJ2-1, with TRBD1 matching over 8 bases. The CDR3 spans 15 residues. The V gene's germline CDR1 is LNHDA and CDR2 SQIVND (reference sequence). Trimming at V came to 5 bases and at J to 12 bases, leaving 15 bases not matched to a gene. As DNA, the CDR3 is TGTGCCAGTAGTGTCTCCCGGGACAGGCCTGCGGGGCAGTTCTTC. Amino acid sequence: CASSVSRDRPAGQFF. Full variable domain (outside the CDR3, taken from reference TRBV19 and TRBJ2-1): DGGITQSPKYLFRKEGQNVTLSCEQNLNHDAMYWYRQDPGQGLRLIYYSQIVNDFQKGDIAEGYSVSREKKESFPLTVTSAQKNPTAFYLCASSVSRDRPAGQFFGPGTRLTVL.

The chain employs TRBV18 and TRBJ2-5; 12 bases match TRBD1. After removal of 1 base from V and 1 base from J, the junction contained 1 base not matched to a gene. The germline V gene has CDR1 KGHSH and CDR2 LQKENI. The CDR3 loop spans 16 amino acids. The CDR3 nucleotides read TGTGCCAGCTCACCACGGGACAGGGGGCTCCAAGAGACCCAGTACTTC. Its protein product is CASSPRDRGLQETQYF.

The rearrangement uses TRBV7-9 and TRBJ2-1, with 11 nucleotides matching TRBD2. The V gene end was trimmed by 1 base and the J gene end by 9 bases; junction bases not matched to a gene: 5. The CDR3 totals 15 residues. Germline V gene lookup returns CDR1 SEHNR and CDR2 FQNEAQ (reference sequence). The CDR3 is CASSLVAGGPPEQFF. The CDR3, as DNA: TGTGCCAGCAGCTTAGTAGCGGGAGGGCCTCCTGAGCAGTTCTTC.

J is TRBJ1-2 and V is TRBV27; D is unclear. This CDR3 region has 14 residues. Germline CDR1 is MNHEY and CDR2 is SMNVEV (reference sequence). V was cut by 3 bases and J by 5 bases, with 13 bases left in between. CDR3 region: CASSFAGGGYGYTF. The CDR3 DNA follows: TGTGCCAGCAGTTTTGCCGGTGGCGGGTATGGCTACACCTTC.

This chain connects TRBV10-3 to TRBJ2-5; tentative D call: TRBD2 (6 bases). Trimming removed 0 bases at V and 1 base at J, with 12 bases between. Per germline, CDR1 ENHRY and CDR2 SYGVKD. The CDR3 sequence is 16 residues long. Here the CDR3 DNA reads TGTGCCATCAGTGAGTCCCCGCGCGGGGCCCAAGAGACCCAGTACTTC. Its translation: CAISESPRGAQETQYF.

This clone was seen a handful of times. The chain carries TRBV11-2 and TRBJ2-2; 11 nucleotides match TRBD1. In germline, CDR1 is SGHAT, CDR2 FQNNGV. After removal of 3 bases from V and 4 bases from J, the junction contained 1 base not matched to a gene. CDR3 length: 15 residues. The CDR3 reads CASSLGTGGTGELFF. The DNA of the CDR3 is TGTGCCAGCAGCTTGGGGACAGGGGGCACCGGGGAGCTGTTTTTT.